This T cell receptor (beta chain) came from a study of T cell repertoires in cytomegalovirus infection. In regard to this clonotype: Its specificity is unknown. One end of the junction varies from germline; a read error may be responsible.

MiXCR, applied by TCRdb to the reads, yields one record per CDR3 protein. The sample carries approximately 280,000 distinct CDR3 sequences, approximately 22% recorded once. The CDR3 loop spans 16 amino acids. Germline lookup yields CDR1 SNHLY and CDR2 FYNNEI. The specimen comprised cultured PBMCs, sampled from culture after CMV antigen stimulation. The TCR originated in a human donor in good health (CMV status not recorded). Some clones in this sample may be carry-over from other donors' samples. The chain employs TRBV2 and TRBJ2-2; 7 nucleotides match TRBD1. CDR3 region: CASTESGTDYTGELFF. CDR3 coding DNA: TGTGCCAGCACTGAATCCGGGACAGATTACACCGGGGAGCTGTTTTTT.